This T cell receptor beta chain was recovered during a study of T cells in lung cancer brain metastases listed by TCRdb under 2018. With regard to the full study: Most of the 20 patients had a history of tobacco use, with a median of roughly 40 pack-years. Of the patients, approximately twelve were female and several were male, and their median age at first diagnosis was 55 to 60 years. A cohort of approximately 20 patients was included, from whom 40 specimens were contributed, with one primary lung lesion and one brain metastasis obtained from each patient. An average DNA integrity number of 3.5 to 4.5 was found in both primary and metastatic specimens, and no significant difference was detected between sites. About 90% of the 20 patients received no interval therapy between primary and metastasis resection. A median interval of around 370 days was observed between acquisition of the primary and brain metastasis specimens. The study compared TCR beta CDR3 repertoires between fully resected primary non-small cell lung cancers and paired brain metastases. Findings and caveats that apply to the study as a whole: DNA fragmentation in the FFPE samples may have prevented recovery of the complete infiltrating T cell repertoire. Brain metastases contained significantly fewer unique productive clones than the paired primaries (median roughly 1,400 versus 4,700). Most clones were lesion-specific, with limited overlap between paired lesions (mean Morisita index about 0.23). The study could not control for the effects of preoperative corticosteroids on T cell infiltration in brain metastases. In brain metastases, the ten most abundant clones accounted for a significantly larger fraction of the repertoire than in primaries, a finding that suggests clonal expansion.

Patients had resection either for delayed recurrence of a solitary brain metastasis or for synchronous oligometastatic disease. To avoid including cancers other than NSCLC, any patient with a history of multiple malignancies was excluded. Tumor areas were macrodissected from 4 or 5 deparaffinized around 9.1 um unstained sections under guidance from marked H&E slides. All specimens were fixed in formalin and embedded in paraffin (FFPE). The AllPrep DNA/RNA FFPE Kit was used for extraction of genomic DNA. A remark on this clone: Its binding antigen is unknown. No base-level quality is on record; no much larger clone is a single base apart. This sample also contains other DNA sequences that code for the same CDR3.

Each sample received roughly 2.24 to 5.5 ug of genomic DNA as input, and the DNA input was kept equal within each pair of samples. TCR beta libraries were built with the immunoSEQ hsTCRbeta Kit using multiplexed V and J gene primers in two PCR steps. Pooled libraries, together with positive and negative controls, were sequenced on an Illumina MiSeq with a 100-cycle paired-end protocol. In the source study's methods: Raw data were processed by the immunoSEQ vendor into normalized, annotated TCR beta repertoire reports. Richness was defined as the number of unique clones by nucleotide sequence, and the iChao1 and Efron-Thisted estimators were used to extrapolate total richness. Paired lesions were characterized and compared using Pielou's evenness, Simpson's index, top-ten clone proportional abundance, and the Morisita overlap index. As stored in TCRdb, this immuneACCESS dataset retains in-frame rearrangements with V and J assigned. A fraction of the clones does not appear; measured against another copy, unresolved V genes explain less than half of the discrepancy, and the remainder lacks a known reason. V and J calls and clone size follow that table, whereas D and trimming were derived from the DNA. The table for this sample lists approximately 1,700 clones; about 90% of them were counted only once. In total, the top ten clones hold 6.3% of the sample.

This sequence was found in a man aged 55-75 years with non-small cell lung cancer that had spread to the brain. Sample: tumor tissue from a brain metastasis. The sample's cell subset or site label, in plain terms: paired resected brain metastasis.

The nucleotides read TGTGCCAGTAGCGGATTTAACGGCAATGAGCAGTTCTTC. This codes for CASSGFNGNEQFF. Recombination joined TRBV27 with TRBJ2-1, with a tentative D gene TRBD2 over 6 matching bases. Trimming costs V 9 bases and J 6 bases, and their ends lie 15 bases apart. The CDR3 runs 13 residues from the cysteine to the phenylalanine. The only DNA kept is the CDR3, 39 bases in frame from the first base. As encoded in the germline V gene (reference sequence), CDR1 is MNHEY while CDR2 is SMNVEV.